Below are 17 T cell receptor beta chains sequenced from a single sample in a study of metastatic and nonmetastatic thyroid tumors. Patients had received no treatment of any kind before thyroid surgery. MiXCR was used by TCRdb to re-call the PCR reads. The data show around 59,000 clones, around 16% seen once. The sample taken for sequencing was blood. Receptors were obtained from a male donor with papillary thyroid cancer or a benign thyroid nodule (not recorded which). Some clones in this sample may be carry-over from other donors' samples.

This clone has a count of ten or more. The chain carries TRBV6-1 and TRBJ1-4; TRBD1 is a possible D gene (6 bases). Per germline, CDR1 MNHNS and CDR2 SASEGT. V was clipped by 1 base and J by 5 bases, with 20 bases between them. This CDR3 is built from 18 residues. The CDR3 nucleotides read TGTGCCAGCAGTGAAGAGGGGGGGTGGCAGGAACCAAATGAAAAACTGTTTTTT. Residues: CASSEEGGWQEPNEKLFF.

This clone was observed many times. The junction differs from germline at one of its ends, possibly a read error. The rearrangement links TRBV12-3 or TRBV12-4 to TRBJ2-3; TRBD2 agrees at 12 bases. The CDR3 contains 15 residues. DNA for the CDR3: TGTGCCAGCAGTCTAGCGGGAGGGGAGGCAGATACGCAGTATTTT. Amino acids: CASSLAGGEADTQYF.

Ten or more counts support this clone. The chain has TRBV2 and TRBJ1-1; D remains unclear. The CDR3 extends over 12 amino acids. V was shortened by 4 bases and J by 6 bases, with 9 bases between the two germline ends. Looked up from germline, CDR1 is SNHLY and CDR2 is FYNNEI. The CDR3 sequence: CASSGTSAEAFF. DNA for the CDR3: TGTGCCAGCAGTGGGACTAGCGCTGAAGCTTTCTTT.

This clone showed up many times. The chain uses TRBV19 and TRBJ1-1; tentatively, D is TRBD1 (5 bases). Germline CDR1 is LNHDA and CDR2 is SQIVND (reference sequence). The CDR3 sequence is 13 residues long. V lost 7 bases and J lost 11, with 20 bases in between. CDR3 nucleotides: TGTGCCAGTATCCCAATTGGCGAGGGGCGGGCTTTCTTT. Amino acids: CASIPIGEGRAFF.

This clone was detected only once. The genes are TRBV4-1 and TRBJ1-1; D call uncertain. CDR3 size: 15 residues. Germline CDR1 is MGHRA and CDR2 is YSYEKL. V was pared by 4 bases and J by 3 bases, with 15 bases between. CDR3 in amino acids: CASSPRPEEYTEAFF. In nucleotides, the CDR3 is TGCGCCAGCAGCCCGAGGCCGGAAGAGTACACTGAAGCTTTCTTT.

For this clone: The CDR3 ends on some other residue instead of the conserved phenylalanine or tryptophan, so this is likely a read error. This chain uses TRBV12-3 or TRBV12-4 with TRBJ1-5, with D unclear. This CDR3 has 16 residues. CDR3 amino acids: CASSLAAGMARQHQHL. CDR3 DNA: TGTGCCAGCAGTTTAGCCGCCGGCATGGCTCGTCAGCACCAGCATCTT.

This clone was picked up many times. The sample contains more than one DNA sequence encoding this CDR3. The rearrangement joins TRBV2 to TRBJ1-1; D unclear. The CDR3 runs to 12 residues. Germline CDR1 is SNHLY and CDR2 is FYNNEI. Between the trimmed V and J ends, which lost 6 bases and 1 base, there was a span of 6 bases. In DNA, the CDR3 is TGTGCCAGCAGGTCGGGGAACACTGAAGCTTTCTTT. It codes for CASRSGNTEAFF.

Many counts were recorded for this clone. V usage is TRBV9 and J usage is TRBJ2-1; possibly TRBD2 for D (6 bases). The CDR3 is 14 amino acids. The germline CDR1 and CDR2 sequences are SGDLS and YYNGEE. Trimming pared 2 bases from V and 5 bases from J, leaving 11 bases between. This chain's CDR3 is CASSVGSGNNEQFF. CDR3 DNA sequence: TGTGCCAGCAGCGTCGGTAGCGGAAACAATGAGCAGTTCTTC.

This clone came up many times. The V and J genes are TRBV14 and TRBJ2-5, with 10 bases aligning to TRBD1. Germline CDR1 and CDR2: SGHDN and FVKESK. J lost 4 bases, V lost 5 bases, and 7 bases had no gene match. CDR3 length: 15 residues. The CDR3 DNA sequence: TGTGCCAGCAGCAAAAGGGGGACAGGGGCAGAGACCCAGTACTTC. This codes for CASSKRGTGAETQYF. The entire variable domain, with the rest obtained from reference TRBV14 and TRBJ2-5, is as follows: EAGVTQFPSHSVIEKGQTVTLRCDPISGHDNLYWYRRVMGKEIKFLLHFVKESKQDESGMPNNRFLAERTGGTYSTLKVQPAELEDSGVYFCASSKRGTGAETQYFGPGTRLLVL.

A note on this clone: At one of its ends the junction is not consistent with the germline gene, which may arise from a read error. J is TRBJ2-1 and V is TRBV9, with TRBD2 as a possible D gene (7 bases). The CDR3 length is 14 residues. CDR1 SGDLS and CDR2 YYNGEE come from the germline V gene. CDR3 loop: CASSVEGGLNEQLF. The CDR3 nucleotides read TGTGCCAGCAGCGTAGAGGGGGGGCTTAATGAGCAGTTGTTC. The entire variable domain, with the rest obtained from reference TRBV9 and TRBJ2-1, is as follows: DSGVTQTPKHLITATGQRVTLRCSPRSGDLSVYWYQQSLDQGLQFLIQYYNGEERAKGNILERFSAQQFPDLHSELNLSSLELGDSALYFCASSVEGGLNEQLFGPGTRLTVL.

Comments on this clone: With a much larger clone just one base away, this may be a read error. V gene TRBV7-8 combines with J gene TRBJ2-5, with D possibly matching TRBD2 (6 bases). The germline CDR1 and CDR2 sequences are SGHVS and FQNEAQ. The CDR3 totals 15 residues. CDR3 sequence: CASSSSGERLETQHF. As DNA, the CDR3 is TGTGCCAGCAGCTCCTCGGGAGAAAGATTGGAGACCCAGCACTTC.

This clone has at least ten counts. This rearrangement joins TRBV6-2 or TRBV6-3 to TRBJ2-5, with 11 bases fitting TRBD2. This CDR3 region has 16 residues. V gave up 7 bases and J gave up 2 bases; unmatched junction bases: 9. In germline, CDR1 is MNHEY, CDR2 SVGEGT. The CDR3 bases are TGTGCCAGCACCTCCCCGGCTAGCGGGGGGCAAGAGACCCAGTACTTC. Translating gives CASTSPASGGQETQYF.

As for this clone: A read error may explain this, as a much larger clone is one base away. Within the sample, other DNA sequences also encode this same CDR3. This sequence joins TRBV20-1 and TRBJ2-3, with D perhaps TRBD2 (6 bases). The CDR3 covers 12 residues. Germline V gives CDR1 DFQATT, CDR2 SNEGSKA (reference sequence). CDR3 residues: CSAYGSTDTQYF. DNA of the CDR3: TGCAGTGCTTACGGGAGCACAGATACCCAGTATTTT.

This clone was observed a few times. Possible read error: a much larger clone is one base away. The CDR3 protein is CASLGWGSGANVLTF. In nucleotides, the CDR3 is TGTGCCAGCCTAGGATGGGGGTCAGGGGCCAACGTCCTGACTTTC. This sequence joins TRBV6-4 and TRBJ2-6; the D gene could be TRBD1 or TRBD2 (5 bases each). The CDR3 sequence is 15 residues long. V was cut by 8 bases and J by 4 bases, with 15 bases left in between. CDR1 and CDR2 from the germline V gene are MRHNA and SNTAGT.

At least ten counts were recorded for this clone. V is TRBV30 and J is TRBJ2-1; D is unclear. Trimming took off 4 bases at V and 4 bases at J, with 5 bases between the two ends. Germline loops: CDR1 GTSNPN, CDR2 SVGIG (reference sequence). The CDR3 is 11 residues long. DNA of the CDR3: TGTGCCTGGAACAAGTACAATGAGCAGTTCTTC. It translates to CAWNKYNEQFF.

At least ten counts were recorded for this clone. The V gene is TRBV4-3, the J gene TRBJ2-2; 11 bases match TRBD1. V lost 4 bases, J lost 5 bases, and 9 bases stayed unmatched. The CDR3 consists of 17 residues. CDR1 is LGHNA and CDR2 is YSLEER in the germline V gene. The CDR3 sequence: CASSLAPGQGETGELFF. The CDR3 region has the DNA TGCGCCAGCAGCCTCGCCCCGGGACAGGGGGAAACCGGGGAGCTGTTTTTT.

This clone was counted many times. The chain combines TRBV12-3 or TRBV12-4 with TRBJ1-1; D not resolved. The CDR3 length is 11 residues. The V end was cut by 4 bases, the J end by 7 bases, with 7 bases between. The CDR3 protein is CASSSAVEAFF. CDR3 DNA: TGTGCCAGCAGTTCAGCGGTTGAAGCTTTCTTT.